This T cell receptor beta chain was found in a study of response to subunit inactivated influenza vaccine. General observations from the study: Every seasonal influenza vaccination brings in few new T cells, the authors suggested.

The CDR3 loop spans 14 amino acids. From germline, CDR1 is SEHNR and CDR2 FQNEAQ (reference sequence). Trimming left V 3 bases short and J 3 bases short, with 10 bases between. TCRdb reprocessed the RT-PCR reads with MiXCR, giving one entry per CDR3 protein. The table records about 700,000 distinct CDR3 sequences, around 16% of them present only once. This clonotype was seen only a few times. Its target is not known. The chain uses TRBV7-9 and TRBJ2-3; D not resolved. The sequences come from PBMCs from blood, collected 12 days after vaccination. The TCR was taken from a man in his fifties or sixties who received an inactivated influenza vaccine. The CDR3 is CASSLLAQTDTQYF. CDR3 in DNA: TGTGCCAGCAGCTTGCTGGCCCAGACAGATACGCAGTATTTT. Variable domain in full (rest from reference TRBV7-9 and TRBJ2-3): DTGVSQNPRHKITKRGQNVTFRCDPISEHNRLYWYRQTLGQGPEFLTYFQNEAQLEKSRLLSDRFSAERPKGSFSTLEIQRTEQGDSAMYLCASSLLAQTDTQYFGPGTRLTVL.